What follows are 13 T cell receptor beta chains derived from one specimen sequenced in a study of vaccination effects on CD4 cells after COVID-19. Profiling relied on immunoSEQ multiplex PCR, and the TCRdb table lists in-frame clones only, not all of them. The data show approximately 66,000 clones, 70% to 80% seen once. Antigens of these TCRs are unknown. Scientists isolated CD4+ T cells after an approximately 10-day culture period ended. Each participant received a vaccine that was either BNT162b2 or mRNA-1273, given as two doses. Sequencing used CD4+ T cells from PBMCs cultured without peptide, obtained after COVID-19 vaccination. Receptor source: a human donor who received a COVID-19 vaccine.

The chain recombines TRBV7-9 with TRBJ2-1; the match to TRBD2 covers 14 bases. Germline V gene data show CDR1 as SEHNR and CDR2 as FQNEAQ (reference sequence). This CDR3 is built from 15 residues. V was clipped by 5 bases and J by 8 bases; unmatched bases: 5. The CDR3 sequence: CASSPPGLAGDEQFF. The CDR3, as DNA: TGTGCCAGCAGCCCCCCGGGACTAGCGGGGGATGAGCAGTTCTTC.

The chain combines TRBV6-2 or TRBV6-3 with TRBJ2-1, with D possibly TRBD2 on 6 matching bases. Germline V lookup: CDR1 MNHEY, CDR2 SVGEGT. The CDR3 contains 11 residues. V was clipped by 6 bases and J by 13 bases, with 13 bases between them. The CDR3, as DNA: TGTGCCAGCAGCCTACTCGGGACTCAGTTCTTC. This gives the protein CASSLLGTQFF.

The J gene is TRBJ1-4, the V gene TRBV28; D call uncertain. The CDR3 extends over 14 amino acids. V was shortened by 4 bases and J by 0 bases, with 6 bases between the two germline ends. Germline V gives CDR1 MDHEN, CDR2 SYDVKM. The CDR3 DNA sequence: TGTGCCAGCAGTTCGTATGCAACTAATGAAAAACTGTTTTTT. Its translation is CASSSYATNEKLFF.

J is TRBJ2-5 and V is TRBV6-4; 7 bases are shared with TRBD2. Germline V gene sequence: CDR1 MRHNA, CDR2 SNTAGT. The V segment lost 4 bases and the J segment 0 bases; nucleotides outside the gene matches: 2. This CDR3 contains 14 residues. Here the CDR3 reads CASSGRGNQETQYF. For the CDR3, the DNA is TGTGCCAGCAGTGGGCGGGGGAACCAAGAGACCCAGTACTTC.

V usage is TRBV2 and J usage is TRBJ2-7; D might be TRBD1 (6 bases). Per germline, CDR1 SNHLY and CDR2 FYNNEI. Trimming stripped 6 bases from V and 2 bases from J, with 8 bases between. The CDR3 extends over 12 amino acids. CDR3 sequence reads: CASRRDTYEQYV. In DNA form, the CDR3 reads TGTGCCAGCAGACGGGACACCTACGAGCAGTACGTC.

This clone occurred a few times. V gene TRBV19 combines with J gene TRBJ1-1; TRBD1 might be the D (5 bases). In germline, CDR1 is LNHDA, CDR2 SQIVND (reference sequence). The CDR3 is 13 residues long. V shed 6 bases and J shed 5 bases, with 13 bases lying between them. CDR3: CASSLEGRTEAFF. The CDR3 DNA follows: TGTGCCAGTAGCTTAGAGGGGAGGACTGAAGCTTTCTTT.

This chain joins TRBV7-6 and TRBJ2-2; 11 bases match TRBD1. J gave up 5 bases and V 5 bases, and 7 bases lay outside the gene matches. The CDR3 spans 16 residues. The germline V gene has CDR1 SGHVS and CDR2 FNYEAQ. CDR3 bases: TGTGCCAGCAGCGTAACCGGGACAGGGGGGACCGGGGAGCTGTTTTTT. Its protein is CASSVTGTGGTGELFF.

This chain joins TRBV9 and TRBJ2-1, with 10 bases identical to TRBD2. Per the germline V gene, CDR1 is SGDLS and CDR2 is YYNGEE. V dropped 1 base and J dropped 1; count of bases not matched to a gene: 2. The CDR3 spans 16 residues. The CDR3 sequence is CASSVRSGGSYNEQFF. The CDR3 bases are TGTGCCAGCAGCGTACGTAGCGGGGGGTCCTACAATGAGCAGTTCTTC.

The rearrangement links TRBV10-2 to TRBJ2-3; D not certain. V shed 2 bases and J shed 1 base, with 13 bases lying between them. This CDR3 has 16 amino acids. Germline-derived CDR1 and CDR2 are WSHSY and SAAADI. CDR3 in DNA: TGCGCCAGCAGTGAGAGTTTTTGGCTTGGCACAGATACGCAGTATTTT. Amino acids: CASSESFWLGTDTQYF.

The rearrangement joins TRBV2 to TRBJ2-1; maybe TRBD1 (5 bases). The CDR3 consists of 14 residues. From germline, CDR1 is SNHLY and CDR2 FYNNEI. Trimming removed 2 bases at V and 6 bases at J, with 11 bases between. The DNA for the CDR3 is TGTGCCAGCAGTGAAAATAGGCAGGGCAATGAGCAGTTCTTC. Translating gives CASSENRQGNEQFF.

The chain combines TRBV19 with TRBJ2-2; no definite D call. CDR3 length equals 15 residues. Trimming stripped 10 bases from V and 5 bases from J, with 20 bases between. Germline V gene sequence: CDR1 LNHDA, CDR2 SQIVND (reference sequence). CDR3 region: CATRRQSGSTGELFF. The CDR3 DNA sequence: TGTGCCACCCGGAGACAATCTGGAAGTACCGGGGAGCTGTTTTTT.

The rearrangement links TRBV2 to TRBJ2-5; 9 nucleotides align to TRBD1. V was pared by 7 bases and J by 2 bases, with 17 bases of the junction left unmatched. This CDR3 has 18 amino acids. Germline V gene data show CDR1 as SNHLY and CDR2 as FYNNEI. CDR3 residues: CASKTGTGYIFGQETQYF. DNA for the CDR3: TGTGCCAGCAAAACCGGGACAGGGTACATTTTCGGTCAAGAGACCCAGTACTTC.

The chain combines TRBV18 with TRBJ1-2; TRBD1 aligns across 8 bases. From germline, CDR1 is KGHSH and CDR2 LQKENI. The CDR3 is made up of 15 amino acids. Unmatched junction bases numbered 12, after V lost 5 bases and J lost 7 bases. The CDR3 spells CASSNPGQVASGYTF. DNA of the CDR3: TGTGCCAGCTCAAATCCGGGACAGGTGGCGTCTGGCTACACCTTC.